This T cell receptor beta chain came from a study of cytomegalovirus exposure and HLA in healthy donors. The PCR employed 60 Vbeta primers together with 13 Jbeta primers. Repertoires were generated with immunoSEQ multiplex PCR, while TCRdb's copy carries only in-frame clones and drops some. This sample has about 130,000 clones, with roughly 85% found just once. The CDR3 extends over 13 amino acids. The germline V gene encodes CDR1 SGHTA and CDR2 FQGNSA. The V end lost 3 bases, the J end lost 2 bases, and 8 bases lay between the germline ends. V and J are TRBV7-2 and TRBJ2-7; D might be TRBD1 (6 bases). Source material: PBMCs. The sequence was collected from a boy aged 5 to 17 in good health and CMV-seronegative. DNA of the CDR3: TGTGCCAGCAGCTTGACAGGAACCTACGAGCAGTACTTC. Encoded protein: CASSLTGTYEQYF.